This TCR beta chain was captured by sequencing in a study of cytomegalovirus exposure and HLA in healthy donors (dated by TCRdb to between 2016 and 2019). Concerning the study at large: In an earlier analysis of 587 of the donors, about 270 Gb of sequence data and approximately 100 million unique TCR beta sequences from about 179 million T cells were reported. Both class I and class II loci were covered by HLA typing, at four-digit resolution. Of the approximately 400 genotyped donors, 65% to 90% were placed in the genetic ancestry cluster associated with self-reported Caucasian donors. An earlier analysis of 450 to 750 of the donors used high-throughput TCR beta sequencing to judge whether each TCR beta V gene segment behaved as functional or pseudogenic. In a later analysis, previously published TCR beta repertoires from more than 500 donors were re-analyzed and high-resolution HLA genotyping was added so that TCR occurrence patterns could be studied. All discovery cohort repertoires had been generated using a single sequencing platform. Donor age, sex, ethnicity and CMV serostatus were collected together with the repertoire data. An early release that covered roughly 600 HLA-typed donors contained approximately 290 gigabases of sequencing data and 65 million to 100 million unique TCR sequences. Among about 410 genotyped donors of the cohort, an average of roughly 230,000 unique TCR beta nucleotide sequences was sequenced per donor, of which about 19% were non-productive. The later analysis used no new phenotypic data to find candidate immune exposures, relying instead on TCR beta sequences and their occurrence across donors. The study aimed to test whether signatures of past pathogen exposure could be identified by cataloging public T cell receptors. To predict cytomegalovirus infection status, the study combined high-throughput TCR immunosequencing, statistical association of individual TCRs with disease status, and machine learning. Four or five DR-DQ haplotypes were treated as single units for association and clustering because of strong linkage in the cohort. Along with the roughly 710-subject first cohort, a separate validation cohort of 120 different subjects was used. A later genetic analysis took genome-wide SNP genotypes for about 65% of the 666 donors and used that subset as a discovery cohort. The number of donors typed differed by locus, with 629-630 for A, B, C, DRB1 and DQB1, roughly 550 for DQA1, about 610 for DPA1, and approximately 470 for DPB1. The study profiled the T cell repertoires of more than 500 subjects by immunosequencing and related them to cytomegalovirus serostatus.

In total, roughly 670 healthy bone marrow donors made up the cohort. Cohort members were all nominally healthy when sampled, although unrecorded immune exposures were likely present. The donor was CMV seronegative and belonged to the group of more than 300 seronegative cohort members. A peripheral blood sample was provided by each donor, and peripheral blood mononuclear cells were used for TCR beta sequencing. The Qiagen DNeasy Blood Extraction Kit was used to extract genomic DNA from the blood cell samples. General findings and caveats noted by the study authors: Correlated functional status among segregating V segments might be attributable to linkage disequilibrium, but an unknown experimental factor could not be ruled out. In a later analysis, some 18,000 TCR beta sequences were associated with specific HLA alleles at a false discovery rate of 0.05. While some public TCRs were present in many individuals, most TCR sequences turned up only very rarely across donors. Because counts were too low, seventeen rarely observed V segments, including chromosome 9 orphons, were excluded from the earlier analysis of several hundred of the donors. In a later analysis, HLA-associated TCR beta chains showed more clonal expansion and lower generation probabilities than non-associated chains that were equally common. A group of highly shared sequence variants was considered likely to be a technical artifact of the sequencing pipeline. It was suggested by the authors that the approach could potentially be generalized to other disease states and immunological phenotypes. Some IMGT-functional V segments, including TRBV6-2 and TRBV6-3, could not be distinguished by the 87-base-pair reads and were therefore excluded. An association between a missense DCLRE1C variant and V-gene and J-gene trimming of TCR beta chains was found in a later genetic analysis and replicated in an independent cohort. Because HLA typing was unavailable for some donors at each locus, only the typed subset was used in association tests. CMV serostatus was the only immune exposure information available for the cohort. In this cohort, only TCR beta chains were sequenced, and detectable features were limited by the absence of alpha or paired-chain data. Broadly in line with IMGT annotations, most TCR beta V segments showed up in productive rearrangements about 90% or about 30% of the time in an earlier analysis of roughly 590 of the donors. Assigning TCR associations to individual alleles was difficult when HLA alleles, especially DR and DQ, strongly co-occurred. In both the original and validation cohorts, the classifier was reported to diagnose cytomegalovirus status with high specificity and sensitivity. A further reported finding was that TCR beta sequences accurately predicted the HLA-A and HLA-B alleles for most subjects in the first cohort. According to a later analysis, most CMV-associated TCR beta chains appeared to be HLA-restricted, and the HLA associations seemed to be driven largely by CMV exposure. In vitro tests confirmed that three of the cytomegalovirus-associated TCR beta chains recognize cytomegalovirus antigens. In the study, around 160 TCR beta chains were listed as associated with cytomegalovirus. In a later genetic analysis, fewer N-insertions in productive TCRs were reported among donors in an Asian-associated ancestry cluster than the approximately 710-donor mean. Presence/absence analyses assumed roughly uniform sequencing depth across donors, an assumption that may not hold. In a later analysis, several top co-occurrence clusters were reported to appear linked to parvovirus B19, influenza, CMV and Epstein-Barr virus. In a later analysis, the rate of TCR association differed among HLA loci, with DRB1 alleles having the most associated TCRs and HLA-C alleles having the fewest.

Regarding this clone: The target of this receptor is not known. No much larger clonotype is one base removed from it; base qualities were not supplied.

Library creation used the immunoSEQ multiplex PCR assay. A mixture of 60 forward primers for TCR Vbeta segments and 13 reverse primers for TCR Jbeta segments was used in the multiplex PCR. Amplification of the CDR3 region of rearranged TCR beta genes was performed with a multiplex PCR assay on genomic DNA. Amplified TCR beta libraries were sequenced as 87-base-pair reads on the Illumina HiSeq System. In the original analysis: In a later analysis, tens of millions of unique TCR beta chains were counted across the roughly 670 repertoires, and roughly 11 million of these chains were shared by at least two donors. Raw reads were error-corrected and collapsed into unique sequences by a nearest-neighbor algorithm in which closely related sequences were merged to remove PCR and sequencing errors. CDR3 sequences were aligned to IMGT reference sequences to assign V, D and J gene segments. For a sequence to be retained, a match of at least six nucleotides to both a V gene segment and a J gene segment was required. Rearrangements were classified as productive when the CDR3 lacked stop codons and remained in frame with V and J, and all other rearrangements were classified as non-productive. Following IMGT convention, CDR3 was defined as the stretch from the second conserved V-encoded cysteine up to the conserved J-encoded phenylalanine. In an earlier analysis of roughly 610 of the donors, sequences lacking an unambiguous match to a single V gene segment were excluded. In an earlier analysis of several hundred of the donors, V segments were called functional above 56.7% productive rearrangements and were called segregating when the between-donor standard deviation exceeded 5%. A statistical classification framework was built for diagnosing cytomegalovirus status from the catalog of TCR beta chain sequences. A later analysis assigned V and J genes by comparing TCR nucleotide sequences with IMGT/GENE-DB human TR gene sequences. A later analysis assigned CDR3 sequences and most-parsimonious VDJ recombination scenarios with the TCRdist pipeline. In a later analysis, every TCR beta chain was defined by the combination of its CDR3 amino acid sequence and its V-gene family, and reads without a unique V-gene family were dropped. A later analysis removed 500 to 600 highly shared, low-generation-probability nucleotide sequences to deal with suspected cross-contamination and a sequencing artifact. In a later analysis, a clonal expansion index was calculated for each public chain from normalized within-repertoire ranks of inferred template counts. Generation probabilities in a later analysis came from a VDJ recombination model fitted to out-of-frame rearrangements, and those results were checked against IGoR. Hypergeometric tests were used in a later analysis to score TCR-TCR, TCR-HLA and TCR-CMV co-occurrence, with a repertoire-size bias correction applied to the TCR pairs. A later analysis estimated false discovery rates by permuting HLA or CMV assignments 20 times. In a later analysis, co-occurring TCRs were grouped using DBSCAN, and TCRdist sequence similarity was added for clustering within HLA-allele-positive subsets. Repertoires with fewer than 30,000 or more than 120,000 public chains were left out of co-occurrence clustering, as were five repertoires with anomalous nucleotide sharing. TCRdb re-hosts the immuneACCESS table, in-frame sequences only. Its copies lack some clones; in the studies checked, an unresolved V gene accounts for under half of them, and the cause for the rest is not known. V and J calls and clone size are those listed in that table; D and trimming were worked out from the DNA. The sample profile shows 150,000 to 200,000 clones; roughly 73% of them were found once. The top ten constitute 1.5% to 2% of the sample.

Including the terminal cysteine and phenylalanine, the CDR3 comprises 14 residues. Only the CDR3 portion is preserved as DNA: 42 bases, with reading frame beginning at the first base. Compared with germline, V lacks 6 bases and J lacks 0 bases; bases without a gene match: 4. CDR1 LNHDA and CDR2 SQIVND are derived from the germline V gene (reference sequence). Recombination linked TRBV19 to TRBJ1-1; TRBD1 agrees with 7 junctional bases. The sequence was obtained from a young woman in good health and CMV-seronegative. The specimen sequenced was PBMCs. This receptor has the CDR3 CASRTGPLNTEAFF. The sequence in DNA is TGTGCCAGTAGGACAGGGCCCCTGAACACTGAAGCTTTCTTT.